These 2 T cell receptor beta chains share one sample of origin, sequenced in a study of OX40 agonist ivuxolimab in advanced cancers. TCRdb's table, derived via immunoSEQ multiplex PCR, lists solely in-frame clones and lacks some. The sample consists of approximately 70,000 clones, around 87% of them appearing once. The sequencing here drew on CD4+ or CD8+ T cells sorted from blood, taken in a trial of the OX40 agonist ivuxolimab. These receptors all stem from an adult with an advanced solid tumor such as melanoma, head and neck, liver or kidney cancer.

As concerns this clone: The junction does not match germline at one end; this may be a read error. The DNA for the CDR3 is TGCGCCAGCCGCTTCTTCTCGAAGAATTCACCCCTCCACTTT. Its protein product is CASRFFSKNSPLHF. This chain uses TRBV5-1 with TRBJ1-6; D uncertain. Germline V gene sequence: CDR1 SGHRS, CDR2 YFSETQ. This CDR3 is 14 amino acids long. Looking up the rest from reference TRBV5-1 and TRBJ1-6 gives the full variable domain: KAGVTQTPRYLIKTRGQQVTLSCSPISGHRSVSWYQQTPGQGLQFLFEYFSETQRNKGNFPGRFSGRQFSNSRSEMNVSTLELGDSALYLCASRFFSKNSPLHFGNGTRLTVT.

The chain carries TRBV2 and TRBJ1-4, with TRBD1 as a possible D gene (5 bases). This CDR3 is 14 amino acids long. Looked up from germline, CDR1 is SNHLY and CDR2 is FYNNEI. V was trimmed by 7 bases and J by 4 bases, leaving 13 bases between them. The CDR3 loop reads CASTGAGLNEKLFF. CDR3 bases: TGTGCCAGCACCGGGGCAGGGCTTAATGAAAAACTGTTTTTT.